One and the same sample provided the 21 T cell receptor beta chains below, sequenced in a study of cytomegalovirus exposure and HLA in healthy donors. 60 Vbeta and 13 Jbeta primers were used in PCR. Using immunoSEQ multiplex PCR, the repertoire was profiled, and TCRdb retains in-frame clones only, with some absent. The table includes some 98,000 clones, less than 10% detected once. The sample consisted of PBMCs. These receptors were collected from a man between 50 and 59 years old in good health and CMV-seropositive.

The chain joins TRBV19 to TRBJ2-1; no clear D gene. CDR3 size: 15 residues. Trimming removed 5 bases at V and 5 bases at J, with 16 bases between. Germline CDR1 reads LNHDA; CDR2 reads SQIVND (reference sequence). The CDR3 nucleotides read TGTGCCAGTAGTGCACCAGTCCGAACCCACAATGAGCAGTTCTTC. Protein sequence: CASSAPVRTHNEQFF.

This clone has only a few counts. The chain combines TRBV13 with TRBJ2-5, with TRBD2 as a possible D gene (6 bases). The length of the CDR3 is 18 residues. Per germline, CDR1 PRHDT and CDR2 FYEKMQ (reference sequence). The V and J ends lost 3 bases and 5 bases respectively, with 25 bases between them. In DNA form, the CDR3 reads TGTGCCAGCAGCTTTTTGCGGGAATCCCTCTCCGTAGGGGAGACCCAGTACTTC. Protein: CASSFLRESLSVGETQYF.

This clone was detected a few times. The rearrangement uses TRBV2 and TRBJ1-5; D unresolved. V was pared by 3 bases and J by 4 bases, with 10 bases between. Germline lookup yields CDR1 SNHLY and CDR2 FYNNEI. This CDR3 comprises 14 residues. DNA for the CDR3: TGTGCCAGCAGTGAGGAAAACAGTAATCAGCCCCAGCATTTT. Its translation: CASSEENSNQPQHF.

The chain employs TRBV5-1 and TRBJ1-2; 7 nucleotides align to TRBD1. Germline V lookup: CDR1 SGHRS, CDR2 YFSETQ. The CDR3 is 15 residues long. The ends lost 2 bases at V and 7 bases at J; junction bases unmatched: 11. The CDR3 bases are TGCGCCAGCAGCTTTAAGGCGGAGGGGGCATCTGGCTACACCTTC. Translated: CASSFKAEGASGYTF. Drawing the rest from reference TRBV5-1 and TRBJ1-2, the complete variable domain is KAGVTQTPRYLIKTRGQQVTLSCSPISGHRSVSWYQQTPGQGLQFLFEYFSETQRNKGNFPGRFSGRQFSNSRSEMNVSTLELGDSALYLCASSFKAEGASGYTFGSGTRLTVV.

This clone was seen a few times. The chain has TRBV27 and TRBJ1-5, with TRBD1 identical over 8 bases. The CDR3 sequence is 16 residues long. Trimming took 5 bases from V and 2 from J; bases not matched to a gene: 8. Germline V lookup: CDR1 MNHEY, CDR2 SMNVEV (reference sequence). CDR3 loop: CASSPHRGSGNQPQHF. CDR3 coding DNA: TGTGCCAGCAGTCCCCACAGGGGGAGTGGCAATCAGCCCCAGCATTTT.

In its sample, this clone was seen a few times. The rearrangement joins TRBV28 to TRBJ2-1; 7 nucleotides align to TRBD2. Germline CDR1 and CDR2: MDHEN and SYDVKM. V shed 6 bases and J 9 bases; nucleotides not matched to a gene: 14. This CDR3 is built from 15 residues. For the CDR3, the DNA is TGTGCCAGCAGCAGTATTGGACTAGACAGCCTTGAGCAGTTCTTC. Amino acids: CASSSIGLDSLEQFF.

This clone has just a few counts. The gene calls are TRBV28 and TRBJ1-2; 9 nucleotides match TRBD1. This CDR3 has 14 residues. Germline V lookup: CDR1 MDHEN, CDR2 SYDVKM. V trimming: 5 bases; J trimming: 4 bases; junction bases outside the gene matches: 5. The DNA of the CDR3 is TGTGCCAGCAGTCCCGGGACAGGGTTCTATGGCTACACCTTC. Translated: CASSPGTGFYGYTF.

This clone has a handful of counts. The chain uses TRBV1 and TRBJ2-5; the D segment call TRBD2 is taken from the table without a DNA check. TRBV1 is a pseudogene segment. This CDR3 spans 17 amino acids. The DNA for the CDR3 is TGCACCAGCAGCCAAGTGCGGACTAGCGGGAGGGGGGAGACCCAGTACTTC. It translates to CTSSQVRTSGRGETQYF.

In this sample, this clone turned up a few times. V is TRBV4-3 and J is TRBJ2-1; D remains ambiguous. Germline values: CDR1 LGHNA, CDR2 YSLEER. The CDR3 runs 14 residues. Trimming pared 0 bases from V and 4 bases from J, leaving 7 bases between. CDR3 nucleotide sequence: TGCGCCAGCAGCCAAGATGGGCGTTACAATGAGCAGTTCTTC. The encoded protein is CASSQDGRYNEQFF.

This clone was counted only a few times. The V and J genes are TRBV28 and TRBJ2-5, with 9 positions matching TRBD1. The better agreement between TRBJ2-7 and the DNA end casts doubt on the J call. CDR1 and CDR2 from the germline V gene are MDHEN and SYDVKM. This CDR3 is 16 amino acids long. This chain's CDR3 is CASSPTGTGRFNEQYF. DNA for the CDR3: TGTGCCAGCAGTCCCACCGGGACAGGGAGGTTCAACGAGCAGTACTTC.

This clone was counted only a few times. CDR3 in DNA: TGCAGCGTTGGGGGGGGCGGGAGGGAAACAGAGACCCAGTACTTC. Protein sequence: CSVGGGGRETETQYF. The V gene is TRBV29-1, the J gene TRBJ2-5; 9 positions match TRBD2. The CDR3 is made up of 15 amino acids. Per the germline V gene, CDR1 is SQVTM and CDR2 is ANQGSEA. V lost 4 bases, J lost 4 bases, and 10 bases stayed unmatched.

This clone appeared a few times. The V and J genes are TRBV7-9 and TRBJ1-1; possible D gene TRBD1, 5 bases. The germline CDR1 and CDR2 sequences are SEHNR and FQNEAQ (reference sequence). The CDR3 contains 15 residues. Trimming shortened V by 1 base and J by 2 bases, and 11 bases separated the two germline ends. CDR3 amino acids: CASSLGGGENTEAFF. Here the CDR3 DNA reads TGTGCCAGCAGCTTAGGGGGGGGAGAAAACACTGAAGCTTTCTTT.

This clone occurred a few times. The rearrangement uses TRBV7-2 and TRBJ2-3, with 9 nucleotides matching TRBD2. The CDR3 length is 15 residues. Germline values: CDR1 SGHTA, CDR2 FQGNSA. Trimming cost V 5 bases and J 0 bases; bases outside gene matches: 3. The CDR3 DNA sequence: TGTGCCAGCAGCCAAACTAGCGGGAGCACAGATACGCAGTATTTT. It translates to CASSQTSGSTDTQYF. Full variable domain (rest looked up from reference TRBV7-2 and TRBJ2-3): GAGVSQSPSNKVTEKGKDVELRCDPISGHTALYWYRQSLGQGLEFLIYFQGNSAPDKSGLPSDRFSAERTGGSVSTLTIQRTQQEDSAVYLCASSQTSGSTDTQYFGPGTRLTVL.

V is TRBV4-1 and J is TRBJ2-1, with 9 positions matching TRBD2. Unmatched junction bases numbered 12, after V lost 0 bases and J lost 9 bases. Germline CDR1 MGHRA, CDR2 YSYEKL. This CDR3 has 17 residues. The CDR3 nucleotides are TGCGCCAGCAGCCAAGAAGGTAGCGGGAGAATCGGGGGTGAGCAGTTCTTC. Protein: CASSQEGSGRIGGEQFF.

This rearrangement joins TRBV2 to TRBJ1-3; no reliable D call. The CDR3 totals 12 residues. The V and J ends lost 8 bases and 1 base respectively, with 6 bases between them. Germline V lookup: CDR1 SNHLY, CDR2 FYNNEI. The CDR3 DNA reads TGTGCCAGCGGAGGATCTGGAAACACCATATATTTT. Translation: CASGGSGNTIYF.

This clone came up a few times. This rearrangement joins TRBV2 to TRBJ2-7; a possible D gene is TRBD2 (6 bases). Germline values: CDR1 SNHLY, CDR2 FYNNEI. Trimming shortened V by 8 bases and J by 0 bases, and 8 bases separated the two germline ends. The CDR3 is 12 residues long. CDR3 in DNA: TGTGCCAGCCAGCGGGCCTCCTACGAGCAGTACTTC. This encodes CASQRASYEQYF.

The chain has TRBV29-1 and TRBJ1-2; 7 bases are a match to TRBD1. Germline-derived CDR1 and CDR2 are SQVTM and ANQGSEA. The CDR3 extends over 13 amino acids. The V gene end was trimmed by 4 bases and the J gene end by 4 bases; junction bases not matched to a gene: 6. CDR3 nucleotides: TGCAGCGTTGCGAGGACAGGAGGCTATGGCTACACCTTC. It encodes CSVARTGGYGYTF.

This clone was detected a few times. The chain carries TRBV7-9 and TRBJ2-7; 7 nucleotides line up with TRBD1. The CDR3 runs 14 residues. Germline V CDR1 and CDR2: SEHNR, FQNEAQ (reference sequence). V trimming: 5 bases; J trimming: 3 bases; junction bases outside the gene matches: 7. The chain's CDR3 is CASSPRDSIYEQYF. In DNA form, the CDR3 reads TGTGCCAGCAGCCCACGGGACAGTATCTACGAGCAGTACTTC.

The chain carries TRBV14 and TRBJ2-5; D perhaps matches TRBD1 (6 bases). The V and J ends lost 2 bases and 5 bases respectively, with 12 bases between them. This CDR3 is 14 amino acids long. Germline V CDR1 and CDR2: SGHDN, FVKESK. In DNA, the CDR3 is TGTGCCAGCAGCCAACTACAGGGAAGTGAGACCCAGTACTTC. It is translated as CASSQLQGSETQYF.

The chain uses TRBV28 and TRBJ1-5; TRBD1 aligns across 11 bases. Trimming at V came to 2 bases and at J to 5 bases, leaving 2 bases not matched to a gene. This CDR3 has 15 amino acids. Per germline, CDR1 MDHEN and CDR2 SYDVKM. CDR3 sequence (DNA): TGTGCCAGCAGTTTAGGGACAGGGGGTTATCAGCCCCAGCATTTT. This encodes CASSLGTGGYQPQHF.

The gene calls are TRBV28 and TRBJ1-4; 7 nucleotides agree with TRBD1. Losses at the gene ends were 5 bases for V and 2 bases for J; bases not matched to a gene: 8. CDR1 and CDR2 from the germline V gene are MDHEN and SYDVKM. CDR3 length: 16 amino acids. CDR3 sequence reads: CASSPTGRFTNEKLFF. In DNA form, the CDR3 reads TGTGCCAGCAGTCCGACAGGGCGGTTTACTAATGAAAAACTGTTTTTT.